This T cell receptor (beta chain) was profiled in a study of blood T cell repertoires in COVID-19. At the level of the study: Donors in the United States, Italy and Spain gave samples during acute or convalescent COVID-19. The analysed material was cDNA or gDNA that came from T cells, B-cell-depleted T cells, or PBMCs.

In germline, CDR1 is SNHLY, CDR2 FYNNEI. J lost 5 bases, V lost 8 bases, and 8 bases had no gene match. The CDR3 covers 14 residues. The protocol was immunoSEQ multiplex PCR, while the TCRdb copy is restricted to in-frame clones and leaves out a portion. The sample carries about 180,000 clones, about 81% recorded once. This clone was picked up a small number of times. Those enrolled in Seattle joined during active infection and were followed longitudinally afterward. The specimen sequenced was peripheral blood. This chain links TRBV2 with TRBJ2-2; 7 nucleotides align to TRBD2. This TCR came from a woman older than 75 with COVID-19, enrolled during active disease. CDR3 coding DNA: TGTGCCAGCGCGGGAGCTTCGTATACCGGGGAGCTGTTTTTT. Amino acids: CASAGASYTGELFF.